This T cell receptor (beta chain) emerged from a study of cytomegalovirus exposure and HLA in healthy donors. Findings of the study overall: Exclusion applied to some V segments, including TRBV6-2 and TRBV6-3, as they were indistinguishable. Reported results showed that the classifier diagnosed cytomegalovirus status with high specificity and sensitivity.

CDR1 and CDR2 (germline): LNHDA, SQIVND (reference sequence). CDR3 size: 13 residues. V lost 7 bases and J 7 bases, leaving 14 bases between the germline ends. Researchers ran the PCR with 60 Vbeta and 13 Jbeta primers. How the authors handled the data: Later reanalysis found 60 million to 90 million unique TCR beta chains, around 10 million of them shared. Data came from immunoSEQ multiplex PCR; TCRdb stores just in-frame clones and leaves some out. For V, J and clone size, that table is used; D and trimming come from the DNA. The top ten clones hold 1.8% of a sample with 95,000 to 150,000 clones, more than 65% of them seen once. To note about this clone: Its specificity is unknown.

This clonotype originated in a man aged 18 to 29 in good health and CMV-seronegative. Specimen: PBMCs. The V call is TRBV19, the J call TRBJ1-3; a weak D match, TRBD1 (5 bases). The CDR3 sequence: CASNQDSGNTIYF. In DNA form, the CDR3 reads TGTGCCAGTAATCAAGACAGCGGGAACACCATATATTTT. The full variable domain, with the rest looked up from reference TRBV19 and TRBJ1-3, is DGGITQSPKYLFRKEGQNVTLSCEQNLNHDAMYWYRQDPGQGLRLIYYSQIVNDFQKGDIAEGYSVSREKKESFPLTVTSAQKNPTAFYLCASNQDSGNTIYFGEGSWLTVV.